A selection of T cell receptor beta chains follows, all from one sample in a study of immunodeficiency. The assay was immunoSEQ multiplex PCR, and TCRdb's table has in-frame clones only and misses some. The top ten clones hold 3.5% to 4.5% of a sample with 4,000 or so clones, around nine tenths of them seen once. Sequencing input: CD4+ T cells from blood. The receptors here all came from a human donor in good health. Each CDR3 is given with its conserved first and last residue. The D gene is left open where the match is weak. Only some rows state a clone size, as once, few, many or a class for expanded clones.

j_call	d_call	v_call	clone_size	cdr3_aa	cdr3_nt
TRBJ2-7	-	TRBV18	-	CASSPVSSDHEQYF	TGTGCCAGCTCACCAGTTTCTAGCGACCACGAGCAGTACTTC
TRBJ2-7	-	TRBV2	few	CASSLVGAEQYF	TGTGCCAGCAGCCTCGTGGGGGCCGAGCAGTACTTC
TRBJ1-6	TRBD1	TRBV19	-	CASVGQVGNSPLHF	TGTGCCAGTGTAGGACAGGTCGGTAATTCACCCCTCCACTTT
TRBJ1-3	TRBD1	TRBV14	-	CASSAQGARGNTIYF	TGTGCCAGCAGCGCACAGGGGGCGCGTGGAAACACCATATATTTT
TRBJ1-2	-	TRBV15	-	CATSRDLVGQSSYGYTF	TGTGCCACCAGCAGAGATCTAGTGGGTCAGAGTTCCTATGGCTACACCTTC
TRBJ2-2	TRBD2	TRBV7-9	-	CASSLRLAGAGELFF	TGTGCCAGCAGCTTACGACTAGCGGGAGCCGGGGAGCTGTTTTTT
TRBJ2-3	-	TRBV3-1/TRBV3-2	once	CASSRTDGTKNRDTQYF	TGTGCCAGCAGCCGAACCGATGGGACAAAAAATAGGGATACGCAGTATTTT
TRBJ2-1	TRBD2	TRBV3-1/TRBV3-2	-	CASSQDPRLLAGEQFF	TGTGCCAGCAGCCAAGACCCCCGACTACTAGCGGGTGAGCAGTTCTTC
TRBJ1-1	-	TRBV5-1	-	CASSKPPEAFF	TGCGCCAGCAGCAAACCCCCTGAAGCTTTCTTT
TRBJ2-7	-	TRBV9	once	CASSVGQTHEQYF	TGTGCCAGCAGCGTAGGCCAGACCCACGAGCAGTACTTC
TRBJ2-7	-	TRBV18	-	CASSPPGRPYEQYF	TGTGCCAGCTCACCACCGGGGCGGCCCTACGAGCAGTACTTC
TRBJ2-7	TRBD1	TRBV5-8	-	CASSFGQGSSYEQYF	TGTGCCAGCAGCTTCGGACAGGGGAGCTCCTACGAGCAGTACTTC
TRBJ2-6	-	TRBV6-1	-	CASSEQGSGANVLTF	TGTGCCAGCAGTGAACAGGGCTCTGGGGCCAACGTCCTGACTTTC
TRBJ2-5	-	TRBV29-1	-	CSVQSYQETQYF	TGCAGCGTTCAGTCCTACCAAGAGACCCAGTACTTC
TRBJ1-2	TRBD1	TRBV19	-	CASSILPGQDAYTF	TGTGCCAGTAGTATTCTCCCGGGACAGGACGCCTACACCTTC
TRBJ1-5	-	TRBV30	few	CACNSGSGQPQHF	TGTGCCTGCAACTCAGGGTCAGGGCAGCCCCAGCATTTT
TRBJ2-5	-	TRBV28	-	CASNLIQGGETQYF	TGTGCCAGCAACCTAATTCAGGGGGGGGAGACCCAGTACTTC
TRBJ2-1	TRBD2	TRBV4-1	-	CASSLPTSGAYNEQFF	TGCGCCAGCAGCCTCCCGACTAGCGGGGCCTACAATGAGCAGTTCTTC
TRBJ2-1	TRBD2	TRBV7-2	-	CASSPTSGGYNEQFF	TGTGCCAGCAGCCCTACTAGCGGGGGGTACAATGAGCAGTTCTTC
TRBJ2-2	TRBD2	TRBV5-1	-	CASSLAEGGHTGELFF	TGCGCCAGCAGCTTGGCCGAGGGAGGGCACACCGGGGAGCTGTTTTTT
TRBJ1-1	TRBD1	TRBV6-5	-	CASSNRGVTEAFF	TGTGCCAGCAGCAACAGGGGGGTTACTGAAGCTTTCTTT
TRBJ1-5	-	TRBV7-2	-	CASSLAKDYQPQHF	TGTGCCAGCAGCCTAGCGAAAGACTATCAGCCCCAGCATTTT
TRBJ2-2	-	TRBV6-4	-	CASSNTPTGELFF	TGTGCCAGCAGCAACACCCCAACCGGGGAGCTGTTTTTT
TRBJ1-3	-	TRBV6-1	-	CASSGPERADSGNTIYF	TGTGCCAGCAGTGGACCCGAAAGGGCAGACTCTGGAAACACCATATATTTT
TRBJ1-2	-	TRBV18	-	CASSPGGNYGYTF	TGTGCCAGCTCACCCGGGGGTAACTATGGCTACACCTTC
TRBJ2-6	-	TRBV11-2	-	CASSSNSGANVLTF	TGTGCCAGCAGCTCGAATTCTGGGGCCAACGTCCTGACTTTC
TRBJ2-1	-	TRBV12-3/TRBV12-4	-	CASSPYGEQFF	TGTGCCAGCAGCCCCTACGGGGAGCAGTTCTTC
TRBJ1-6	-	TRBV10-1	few	CASSAAQNSPLHF	TGCGCCAGCAGTGCGGCCCAGAATTCACCCCTCCACTTT
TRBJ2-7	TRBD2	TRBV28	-	CASSLAGVGGYEQYF	TGTGCCAGCAGTTTAGCGGGAGTAGGAGGATACGAGCAGTACTTC
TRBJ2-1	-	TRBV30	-	CAWTVGLESNEQFF	TGTGCCTGGACCGTGGGCCTGGAAAGTAATGAGCAGTTCTTC
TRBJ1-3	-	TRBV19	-	CASVSYGNTIYF	TGTGCCAGTGTATCTTATGGAAACACCATATATTTT
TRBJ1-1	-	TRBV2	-	CASSEWRGTEAFF	TGTGCCAGCAGTGAGTGGCGTGGCACTGAAGCTTTCTTT
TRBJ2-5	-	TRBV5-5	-	CASSLSVTGDVGAQYF	TGTGCCAGCAGCTTGAGCGTTACAGGCGATGTGGGGGCCCAGTACTTC
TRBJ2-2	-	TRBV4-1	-	CASSQEDFGAGELFF	TGCGCCAGCAGCCAAGAGGATTTTGGCGCCGGGGAGCTGTTTTTT
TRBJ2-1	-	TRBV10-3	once	CAITDSGSGYEQFF	TGTGCCATCACGGACTCGGGGTCAGGCTATGAGCAGTTCTTC
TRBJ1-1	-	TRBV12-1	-	CASSFFWGGYRSYTEAFF	TGTGCCAGCAGCTTTTTTTGGGGGGGCTATAGGAGCTACACTGAAGCTTTCTTT